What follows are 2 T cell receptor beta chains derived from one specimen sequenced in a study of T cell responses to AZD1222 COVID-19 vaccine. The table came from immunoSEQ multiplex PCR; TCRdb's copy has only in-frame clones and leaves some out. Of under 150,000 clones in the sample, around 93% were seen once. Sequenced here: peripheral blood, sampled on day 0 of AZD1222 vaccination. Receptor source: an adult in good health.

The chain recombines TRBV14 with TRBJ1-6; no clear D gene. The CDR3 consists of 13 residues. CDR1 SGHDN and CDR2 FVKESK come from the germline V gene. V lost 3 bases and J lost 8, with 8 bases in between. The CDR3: CASSHMGDSPLHF. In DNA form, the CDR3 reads TGTGCCAGCAGCCATATGGGCGATTCACCCCTCCACTTT. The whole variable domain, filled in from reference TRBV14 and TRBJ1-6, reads EAGVTQFPSHSVIEKGQTVTLRCDPISGHDNLYWYRRVMGKEIKFLLHFVKESKQDESGMPNNRFLAERTGGTYSTLKVQPAELEDSGVYFCASSHMGDSPLHFGNGTRLTVT.

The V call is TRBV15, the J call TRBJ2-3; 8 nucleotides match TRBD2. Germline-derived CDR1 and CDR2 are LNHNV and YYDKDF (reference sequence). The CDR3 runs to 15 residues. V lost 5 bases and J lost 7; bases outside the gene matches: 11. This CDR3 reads CATSYGRGGLNTQYF. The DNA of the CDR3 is TGTGCCACCAGCTACGGGAGGGGGGGCCTAAATACGCAGTATTTT.